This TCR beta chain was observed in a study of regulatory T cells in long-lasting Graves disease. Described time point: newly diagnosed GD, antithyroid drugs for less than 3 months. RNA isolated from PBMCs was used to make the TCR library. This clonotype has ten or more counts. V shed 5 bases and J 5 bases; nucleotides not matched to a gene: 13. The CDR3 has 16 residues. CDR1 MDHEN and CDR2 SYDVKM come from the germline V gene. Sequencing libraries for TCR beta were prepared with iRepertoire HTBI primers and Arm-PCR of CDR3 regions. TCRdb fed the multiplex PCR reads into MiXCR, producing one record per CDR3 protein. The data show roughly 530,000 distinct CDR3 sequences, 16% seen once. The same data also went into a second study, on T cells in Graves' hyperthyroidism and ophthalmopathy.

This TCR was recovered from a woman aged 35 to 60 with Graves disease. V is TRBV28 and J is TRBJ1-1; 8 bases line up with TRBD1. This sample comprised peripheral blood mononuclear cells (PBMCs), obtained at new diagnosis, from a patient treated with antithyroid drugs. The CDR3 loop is CASSPHPGQDTTEAFF. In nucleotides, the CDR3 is TGTGCCAGCAGTCCTCACCCGGGACAGGACACTACTGAAGCTTTCTTT.